These 9 T cell receptor beta chains share one sample of origin, sequenced in a study of PD-1 blockade in classical Hodgkin lymphoma. Time point noted: newly diagnosed, previously untreated cHL patient sample. Negative selection with magnetic separation was used to purify CD4+ T cells from thawed PBMCs. Clones were sequenced by immunoSEQ multiplex PCR, and TCRdb holds only the in-frame ones, with some missing. The table includes around 20,000 clones, under 85% detected once. The sequencing input was CD4+ T cells from blood. These receptors were collected from a human donor with classical Hodgkin lymphoma.

This rearrangement joins TRBV27 to TRBJ2-7, with D tentatively TRBD2 (6 bases). Germline CDR1 and CDR2: MNHEY and SMNVEV (reference sequence). V was pared by 2 bases and J by 2 bases, with 19 bases between. CDR3 size: 17 residues. The chain's CDR3 is CASSLRVVGLAPYEQYF. The CDR3 nucleotides are TGTGCCAGCAGTTTAAGAGTGGTGGGACTGGCCCCCTACGAGCAGTACTTC.

The chain links TRBV5-1 to TRBJ1-2; 8 bases agree with TRBD1. CDR1 SGHRS and CDR2 YFSETQ come from the germline V gene. V lost 0 bases, J lost 2 bases, and 6 bases stayed unmatched. The CDR3 runs to 16 residues. The CDR3 DNA reads TGCGCCAGCAGCTTGGGTTGGACAGGGCTAAACTATGGCTACACCTTC. Amino acid sequence: CASSLGWTGLNYGYTF.

This clone was seen just once. V usage is TRBV7-9 and J usage is TRBJ2-5; 8 bases line up with TRBD2. The CDR3 is 17 amino acids. The trim removed 1 base at V and 4 bases at J, leaving 11 bases unmatched. Germline CDR1 and CDR2: SEHNR and FQNEAQ (reference sequence). The DNA of the CDR3 is TGTGCCAGCAGCTTAGGAACGGAAAGCGGGGGTAGAGAGACCCAGTACTTC. Translating it yields CASSLGTESGGRETQYF.

This clone occurred a few times. The CDR3 DNA reads as TGTGCCATCAGTGACAGGGGTGAAGCACAGCCCCAGCATTTT. Translation gives CAISDRGEAQPQHF. V usage is TRBV10-3 and J usage is TRBJ1-5, with a tentative D call TRBD1 (6 bases). Germline lookup yields CDR1 ENHRY and CDR2 SYGVKD. The CDR3 is made up of 14 amino acids. V was clipped by 3 bases and J by 7 bases, with 13 bases between them.

The chain is built from TRBV7-9 and TRBJ1-2; 7 positions match TRBD1. Germline trimming cut 5 bases from V and 5 bases from J; bases unmatched to any gene: 11. In germline, CDR1 is SEHNR, CDR2 FQNEAQ (reference sequence). The CDR3 is made up of 15 amino acids. CDR3 loop: CASSPSPGTEYGYTF. In DNA, the CDR3 is TGTGCCAGCAGCCCGTCCCCCGGGACAGAGTATGGCTACACCTTC.

The rearrangement joins TRBV28 to TRBJ1-2; 7 nucleotides align to TRBD1. The germline gives CDR1 MDHEN, CDR2 SYDVKM. The CDR3 runs to 15 residues. With V trimmed by 2 bases and J by 4 bases, 7 bases remained unmatched. Written as DNA, the CDR3 is TGTGCCAGCAGTTTAGCGGCAGGGGGGCCCTATGGCTACACCTTC. Amino acids: CASSLAAGGPYGYTF.

This clone has a single count. The J gene is TRBJ2-2, the V gene TRBV9; 9 bases are a match to TRBD1. Germline V gene sequence: CDR1 SGDLS, CDR2 YYNGEE. Germline trimming cut 4 bases from V and 4 bases from J; bases unmatched to any gene: 8. CDR3 length: 16 residues. For the CDR3, the DNA is TGTGCCAGCAGCCCATTCTCGACAGGGGGCACCGGGGAGCTGTTTTTT. This gives the protein CASSPFSTGGTGELFF.

Comment on this clone: Other DNA sequences within the sample encode an identical CDR3. The V and J genes are TRBV11-2 and TRBJ2-5; tentatively, D is TRBD2 (7 bases). This CDR3 has 14 residues. Looked up from germline, CDR1 is SGHAT and CDR2 is FQNNGV. Trimming took off 3 bases at V and 3 bases at J, with 11 bases between the two ends. The CDR3 DNA reads TGTGCCAGCAGCTTCTCGGGGGGCGAAGAGACCCAGTACTTC. Protein product: CASSFSGGEETQYF.

The rearrangement links TRBV19 to TRBJ1-4; D remains unclear. This CDR3 comprises 11 residues. Trimming cost V 5 bases and J 3 bases, with 1 base left between them. The germline gives CDR1 LNHDA, CDR2 SQIVND (reference sequence). CDR3 coding DNA: TGTGCCAGTAGTTCTAATGAAAAACTGTTTTTT. Residues: CASSSNEKLFF.